This T cell receptor beta chain was profiled in a study of blood T cell repertoires in COVID-19. Study-level background: Whether acute or convalescent, the COVID-19 samples came from the United States, Italy and Spain. T cells, B-cell-depleted T cells, or PBMCs provided the cDNA or gDNA that served as material.

In the authors' methods: Using reference gene primer amplification, nucleated cell counts were estimated. TCRdb's copy holds only in-frame clones and misses some; the assay was immunoSEQ multiplex PCR. That table furnishes V, J and clone size, whereas the DNA furnished D and trimming. Of around 60,000 clones listed, 90% are singletons. The CDR3 length is 13 residues. V lost 5 bases and J lost 4, with 11 bases in between. Germline loops: CDR1 KGHSH, CDR2 LQKENI. This clone has a handful of counts. Specimen: peripheral blood. This receptor was obtained from a man aged 55 to 69 with active COVID-19. The genes are TRBV18 and TRBJ2-5, with D maybe TRBD1 (6 bases). This CDR3 reads CASSVDSLETQYF. The DNA of the CDR3 is TGTGCCAGCTCAGTGGACAGTTTAGAGACCCAGTACTTC.